The T cell receptor (beta chain) under discussion was sequenced for a study of CD8 T cells in ankylosing spondylitis. Looked up from germline, CDR1 is SGHTA and CDR2 is FQGNSA. The V gene lost 0 bases and the J gene lost 6 bases, with 12 bases spanning the gap. The CDR3 totals 15 residues. This clonotype has at least ten counts. TCRdb reprocessed the 5' RACE reads via MiXCR and lists one record per CDR3 protein. The table shows around 130,000 distinct CDR3 sequences, with around 9.3% occurring only once. Sequences were obtained from blood, either unsorted or a sorted T cell fraction (not recorded which). This sequence was found in a male donor with ankylosing spondylitis or in good health (not recorded which). V usage is TRBV7-2 and J usage is TRBJ2-4; D is possibly TRBD2 (6 bases). The CDR3 protein is CASSLATTRGNIQYF. CDR3 bases: TGTGCCAGCAGCTTAGCGACGACTAGGGGAAACATTCAGTACTTC.